This T cell receptor (beta chain) is drawn from a study of cytomegalovirus exposure and HLA in healthy donors. Libraries were prepared by immunoSEQ multiplex PCR; TCRdb keeps only in-frame clonotypes and omits some of them. The top ten hold roughly 1.2% of the sample, which has some 350,000 clones, about 85% seen once. Sequenced material: PBMCs. This sequence originates from a woman in her 30s in good health and CMV-seropositive.

For the CDR3, the DNA is TGTGCCAGCAGCTTGGCGAATACGGCAGGAGAGACCCAGTACTTC. Translated: CASSLANTAGETQYF. The chain joins TRBV7-3 to TRBJ2-5, with D unresolved. V was clipped by 3 bases and J by 4 bases, with 15 bases between them. CDR3 length: 15 residues. Germline V gives CDR1 SGHTA, CDR2 FQGTGA.